This TCR beta chain was found in a study of CD4 and CD8 cells across lung adenocarcinoma regions. Germline-derived CDR1 and CDR2 are GTSNPN and SVGIG (reference sequence). This CDR3 has 15 amino acids. The patients had localized lung adenocarcinoma, a non-small cell subtype. About this clonotype: The junction does not match germline at one end; this may be a read error.

Via MiXCR, TCRdb re-called the PCR reads, giving one row per CDR3 protein. The table lists roughly 4,000 distinct CDR3 sequences, 60% to 75% of them singletons, with 16% in the top ten. The rearrangement uses TRBV30 and TRBJ2-1, with D possibly matching TRBD1 (5 bases). Sequencing input: CD4+ T cells from the center of a lung tumor. The receptor was derived from a male donor with lung adenocarcinoma. The CD4 and CD8 labels of this study may be unreliable. CDR3 in DNA: TGTGCCTGGTCCAGGGCGGATGACTCCTACAATGCGCAGTTCTTC. Its translation: CAWSRADDSYNAQFF.